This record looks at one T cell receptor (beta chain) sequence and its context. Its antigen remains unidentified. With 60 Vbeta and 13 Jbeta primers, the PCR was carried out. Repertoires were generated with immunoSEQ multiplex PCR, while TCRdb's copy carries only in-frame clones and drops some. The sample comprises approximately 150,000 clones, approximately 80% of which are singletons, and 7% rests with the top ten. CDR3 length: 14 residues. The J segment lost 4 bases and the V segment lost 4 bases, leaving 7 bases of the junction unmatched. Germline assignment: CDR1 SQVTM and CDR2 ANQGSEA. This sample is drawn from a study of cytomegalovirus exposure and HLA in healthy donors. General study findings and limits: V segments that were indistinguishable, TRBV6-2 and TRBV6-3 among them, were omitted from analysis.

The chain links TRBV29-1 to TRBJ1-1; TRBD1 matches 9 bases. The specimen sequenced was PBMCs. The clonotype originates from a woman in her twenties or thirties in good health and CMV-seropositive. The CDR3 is CSVVGGQGSTEAFF. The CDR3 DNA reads TGCAGCGTTGTCGGAGGACAGGGGTCCACTGAAGCTTTCTTT.